The clone carrying this T cell receptor beta chain was counted many times. Its target is unknown. The data were taken from a study of CD8 T cells in ankylosing spondylitis. Scientists made TCR beta libraries using quantitative 5'-RACE with molecular barcodes. TCRdb called the 5' RACE reads again in MiXCR, with one record for every CDR3 protein. The sample holds roughly 120,000 distinct CDR3 sequences, 7% seen once. Study findings and constraints: Significantly higher representation of disease-linked clones was reported for matched ankylosing spondylitis synovial fluid. For ankylosing spondylitis blood, a TCR beta motif of about eight highly homologous variants appeared characteristic. Disease-linked clones were CD8+ and relatively rare in peripheral blood.

The CDR3 consists of 13 residues. The V end was cut by 5 bases, the J end by 0 bases, with 8 bases between. Looked up from germline, CDR1 is DFQATT and CDR2 is SNEGSKA (reference sequence). This sequence originates from a male donor with ankylosing spondylitis or in good health (not recorded which). The sequenced sample was blood, either unsorted or a sorted T cell fraction (not recorded which). J is TRBJ1-3 and V is TRBV20-1, with D tentatively TRBD1 (5 bases). CDR3 in DNA: TGCAGTGCTGGGACCAGCTCTGGAAACACCATATATTTT. Protein: CSAGTSSGNTIYF.